A single sample is the source of the 24 T cell receptor beta chains below, sequenced in a study of blood T cell repertoires in COVID-19 (dated by TCRdb to about 2020). Library construction relied on the immunoSEQ multiplex PCR assay. TCRdb stores this immuneACCESS table with in-frame sequences only. Part of the clones is absent; in the studies checked, under half of the shortfall reflects unresolved V genes, and no reason is known for the rest. The sample profile shows about 54,000 clones; roughly 84% of them were found once. The ten largest make up 4% to 5.5% of the sample. The specimen sequenced was peripheral blood. The source is a man in his forties or fifties with active COVID-19.

This clone has a single count. The chain combines TRBV9 with TRBJ2-2; 10 bases fit TRBD2. The CDR3 length is 17 residues. The V gene end was trimmed by 4 bases and the J gene end by 6 bases; junction bases not matched to a gene: 12. Germline lookup yields CDR1 SGDLS and CDR2 YYNGEE. CDR3 DNA: TGTGCCAGCAGCTCTCCGGGACTAGCGTTTACTGCCGGGGAGCTGTTTTTT. This gives the protein CASSSPGLAFTAGELFF.

This clone was seen just once. Other DNA sequences in this specimen translate into the identical CDR3. The chain links TRBV19 to TRBJ2-7; 14 nucleotides match TRBD2. The CDR3 consists of 16 residues. From germline, CDR1 is LNHDA and CDR2 SQIVND (reference sequence). Trimming removed 1 base from V and 4 bases from J; junction bases left unmatched: 3. CDR3 protein: CASSIGGTSGRYEQYF. CDR3 nucleotide sequence: TGTGCCAGTAGTATAGGAGGGACTAGCGGGAGATACGAGCAGTACTTC.

The rearrangement joins TRBV6-5 to TRBJ2-2; 15 bases are shared with TRBD2. Germline V gives CDR1 MNHEY, CDR2 SVGAGI. This CDR3 has 15 residues. The ends lost 6 bases at V and 7 bases at J; junction bases unmatched: 3. Here the CDR3 reads CASRLGLAGGGELFF. The CDR3 DNA follows: TGTGCCAGCAGGCTGGGACTAGCGGGAGGCGGGGAGCTGTTTTTT.

In its sample, this clone is medium-sized (0.01 to 0.1%). The chain links TRBV11-2 to TRBJ2-7; 8 positions match TRBD2. CDR1 and CDR2 (germline): SGHAT, FQNNGV. The V gene end was trimmed by 3 bases and the J gene end by 5 bases; junction bases not matched to a gene: 6. The CDR3 covers 14 residues. As DNA, the CDR3 is TGTGCCAGCAGCTTCGCCGGGAGGGGCCACGAGCAGTACTTC. It codes for CASSFAGRGHEQYF. The full variable domain, completed using reference TRBV11-2 and TRBJ2-7, is EAGVAQSPRYKIIEKRQSVAFWCNPISGHATLYWYQQILGQGPKLLIQFQNNGVVDDSQLPKDRFSAERLKGVDSTLKIQPAKLEDSAVYLCASSFAGRGHEQYFGPGTRLTVT.

By proportion, this clone is medium-sized (0.01 to 0.1%). This chain links TRBV5-1 with TRBJ1-2; 9 nucleotides align to TRBD1. The V segment lost 0 bases and the J segment 6 bases; nucleotides outside the gene matches: 6. CDR1 and CDR2 (germline): SGHRS, YFSETQ. The CDR3 sequence is 15 residues long. The CDR3 region is CASSLVGTGYDGYTF. CDR3 DNA: TGCGCCAGCAGCTTGGTAGGGACAGGGTACGATGGCTACACCTTC.

This chain joins TRBV23-1 and TRBJ2-3; 7 bases agree with TRBD2. TRBV23-1 is known as an ORF, though its function is uncertain. CDR3 length equals 16 residues. V trimming: 6 bases; J trimming: 2 bases; junction bases outside the gene matches: 11. CDR3 in DNA: TGCGCCAGCAGCCATTGGGGGGAGGGGAACACAGATACGCAGTATTTT. It encodes CASSHWGEGNTDTQYF.

The chain employs TRBV28 and TRBJ1-1, with D hard to call. Germline CDR1 reads MDHEN; CDR2 reads SYDVKM. CDR3 length: 12 amino acids. Trimming stripped 5 bases from V and 10 bases from J, with 14 bases between. The CDR3 bases are TGTGCCAGCAGTACATACCCAATTGGAGCTTTCTTT. This gives the protein CASSTYPIGAFF. Variable domain in full (rest from reference TRBV28 and TRBJ1-1): DVKVTQSSRYLVKRTGEKVFLECVQDMDHENMFWYRQDPGLGLRLIYFSYDVKMKEKGDIPEGYSVSREKKERFSLILESASTNQTSMYLCASSTYPIGAFFGQGTRLTVV.

This clone was found once. CDR3 sequence reads: CASSVGGNTQYF. DNA for the CDR3: TGTGCCAGTAGTGTGGGCGGGAATACGCAGTATTTT. The chain is built from TRBV19 and TRBJ2-3; perhaps TRBD2 as D (6 bases). Trimming removed 5 bases at V and 7 bases at J, with 10 bases between. There are 12 residues in the CDR3. Germline V gives CDR1 LNHDA, CDR2 SQIVND (reference sequence).

This clone has just one count. The chain has TRBV19 and TRBJ2-1, with TRBD2 matching 12 bases. Germline V gives CDR1 LNHDA, CDR2 SQIVND (reference sequence). The CDR3 covers 17 residues. The V segment lost 0 bases and the J segment 8 bases; nucleotides outside the gene matches: 8. The CDR3 region is CASSIEGLGLAGDEQFF. The CDR3 DNA reads TGTGCCAGTAGTATAGAGGGACTGGGACTAGCGGGCGATGAGCAGTTCTTC.

V is TRBV6-4 and J is TRBJ2-1; possible D gene TRBD1, 5 bases. This CDR3 spans 13 amino acids. Germline V gives CDR1 MRHNA, CDR2 SNTAGT. The V gene lost 5 bases and the J gene lost 4 bases, with 9 bases spanning the gap. The CDR3, as DNA: TGTGCCAGCAGTCAGACAGAGTACAATGAGCAGTTCTTC. The encoded protein is CASSQTEYNEQFF.

This clone has only one observation. J is TRBJ1-1 and V is TRBV7-3; no firm D call. The V gene's germline CDR1 is SGHTA and CDR2 FQGTGA. This CDR3 has 13 amino acids. Between the trimmed V and J ends, which lost 3 bases and 2 bases, there was a span of 7 bases. The CDR3: CASSFQANTEAFF. CDR3 sequence (DNA): TGTGCCAGCAGCTTCCAGGCTAACACTGAAGCTTTCTTT.

This clone occurred a few times. The rearrangement joins TRBV10-1 to TRBJ1-1; D remains unclear. There are 12 residues in the CDR3. Trimming removed 5 bases at V and 1 base at J, with 5 bases between. Germline-derived CDR1 and CDR2 are WNHNN and SYGVQD (reference sequence). Here the CDR3 reads CASSYGNTEAFF. Here the CDR3 DNA reads TGCGCCAGCAGTTACGGGAACACTGAAGCTTTCTTT.

V is TRBV5-1 and J is TRBJ2-3; TRBD1 matches 10 bases. The CDR3 contains 17 residues. Losses at the gene ends were 1 base for V and 2 bases for J; bases not matched to a gene: 7. Per germline, CDR1 SGHRS and CDR2 YFSETQ. Here the CDR3 reads CASSLRTGTGATDTQYF. The CDR3 DNA reads TGCGCCAGCAGCTTGAGAACCGGGACAGGGGCCACAGATACGCAGTATTTT.

The J gene is TRBJ2-1, the V gene TRBV29-1; maybe TRBD1 (6 bases). CDR1 and CDR2 (germline): SQVTM, ANQGSEA. The CDR3 runs to 11 residues. Trimming removed 8 bases at V and 5 bases at J, with 10 bases between. CDR3 nucleotide sequence: TGCAGCCTGGGGGCAGACAATGAGCAGTTCTTC. Translation: CSLGADNEQFF.

The chain recombines TRBV10-3 with TRBJ1-3; TRBD1 is a possible D gene (6 bases). Germline V gives CDR1 ENHRY, CDR2 SYGVKD. Trimming cost V 3 bases and J 0 bases, with 12 bases left between them. The CDR3 loop spans 16 amino acids. The CDR3, as DNA: TGTGCCATCAGTGATCCAGGGGTGGGCTCTGGAAACACCATATATTTT. Its translation is CAISDPGVGSGNTIYF.

The chain uses TRBV3-1 (or the pseudogene TRBV3-2) and TRBJ2-3; D unclear. Germline values: CDR1 LGHDT, CDR2 YNNKEL (reference sequence). The CDR3 loop spans 16 amino acids. Trimming removed 0 bases at V and 2 bases at J, with 12 bases between. This CDR3 is CASSQDSQYTTDTQYF. The CDR3 bases are TGTGCCAGCAGCCAAGATAGCCAATACACCACAGATACGCAGTATTTT.

The chain employs TRBV9 and TRBJ1-5, with D perhaps TRBD1 (5 bases). CDR3 size: 15 residues. Germline V gives CDR1 SGDLS, CDR2 YYNGEE. The V gene lost 4 bases and the J gene lost 4 bases, with 15 bases spanning the gap. DNA for the CDR3: TGTGCCAGCAGCTCTGGGGCACAGAAAAATCAGCCCCAGCATTTT. The encoded protein is CASSSGAQKNQPQHF.

The rearrangement links TRBV10-3 to TRBJ2-5, with D possibly being TRBD2 (6 bases). The CDR3 runs 13 residues. Germline loops: CDR1 ENHRY, CDR2 SYGVKD. Trimming left V 4 bases short and J 5 bases short, with 11 bases between. The CDR3 coding sequence is TGTGCCATCAGTGTTGGGGGACTGGAGACCCAGTACTTC. It translates to CAISVGGLETQYF.

The chain carries TRBV18 and TRBJ1-4; D unclear. The CDR3 is made up of 13 amino acids. Trimming removed 6 bases at V and 8 bases at J, with 13 bases between. CDR1 KGHSH and CDR2 LQKENI come from the germline V gene. The CDR3 nucleotides read TGTGCCAGCTCCGATCTTCGCGGGGAAAAACTGTTTTTT. It yields the protein CASSDLRGEKLFF.

This chain links TRBV6-5 with TRBJ2-1, with TRBD1 as a possible D gene (5 bases). CDR1 is MNHEY and CDR2 is SVGAGI in the germline V gene. Trimming took off 6 bases at V and 10 bases at J, with 16 bases between the two ends. The CDR3 is 13 amino acids. The CDR3: CASRQPGAGEQFF. CDR3 coding DNA: TGTGCCAGCAGACAACCTGGGGCAGGGGAGCAGTTCTTC.

The chain couples TRBV5-1 to TRBJ2-2; 14 nucleotides line up with TRBD2. The germline V gene has CDR1 SGHRS and CDR2 YFSETQ. The CDR3 loop spans 16 amino acids. Trimming at V came to 4 bases and at J to 6 bases, leaving 5 bases not matched to a gene. The CDR3 is CASSHGTSGRSGELFF. The CDR3 DNA follows: TGCGCCAGCAGCCACGGGACTAGCGGGAGATCCGGGGAGCTGTTTTTT.

The chain recombines TRBV9 with TRBJ1-2; no reliable D call. The CDR3 covers 15 residues. The V and J ends lost 4 bases and 6 bases respectively, with 19 bases between them. Per germline, CDR1 SGDLS and CDR2 YYNGEE. The CDR3, as DNA: TGTGCCAGCAGCCCCCTTGGGCATTCCCTCCATGGCTACACCTTC. Its translation: CASSPLGHSLHGYTF.

The J gene is TRBJ2-3, the V gene TRBV28, with 10 positions matching TRBD2. CDR3 length: 15 amino acids. V lost 7 bases to trimming and J lost 5 bases; unmatched junction nucleotides: 9. Germline V gives CDR1 MDHEN, CDR2 SYDVKM. The CDR3 DNA reads as TGTGCCAGCACAAACCCGGGGACTAGCGAAGATACGCAGTATTTT. It codes for CASTNPGTSEDTQYF.

The genes are TRBV6-6 and TRBJ1-3; D is uncertain. Looked up from germline, CDR1 is MNHNY and CDR2 is SVGAGI (reference sequence). The CDR3 is 14 residues long. Trimming took 0 bases from V and 2 from J, leaving 5 bases between them. CDR3 sequence reads: CASSYSTAGNTIYF. Here the CDR3 DNA reads TGTGCCAGCAGTTACTCAACAGCTGGAAACACCATATATTTT.